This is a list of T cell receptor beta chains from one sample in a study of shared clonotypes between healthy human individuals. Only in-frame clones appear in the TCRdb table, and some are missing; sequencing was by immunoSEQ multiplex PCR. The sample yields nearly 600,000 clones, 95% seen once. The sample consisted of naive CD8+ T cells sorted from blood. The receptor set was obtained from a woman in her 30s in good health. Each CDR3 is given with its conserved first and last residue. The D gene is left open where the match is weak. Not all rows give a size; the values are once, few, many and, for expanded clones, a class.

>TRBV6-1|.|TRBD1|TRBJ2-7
TGTGCCAGCAGTGAAGAAGGGACAGGAACGTACGAGCAGTACTTC
CASSEEGTGTYEQYF
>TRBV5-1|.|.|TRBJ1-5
TGCGCCAGCAGCCTCTCCGGGGAGCCCCAGCATTTT
CASSLSGEPQHF
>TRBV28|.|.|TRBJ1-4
TGTGCCAGCAGACGCCTCAATCGGGAGAGAGAAAAACTGTTTTTT
CASRRLNREREKLFF
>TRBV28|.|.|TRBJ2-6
TGTGCCAGCAGTTTCTGGAGGGTGCGGAGGGACTTGACTGGGGCCAACGTCCTGACTTTC
CASSFWRVRRDLTGANVLTF
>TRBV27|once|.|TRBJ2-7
TGTGCCAGCAGTCTCCGGGACGGAACCTACGAGCAGTACTTC
CASSLRDGTYEQYF
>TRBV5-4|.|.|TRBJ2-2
TGTGCCAGCAGCACAGGGTCCGGGGAGCTGTTTTTT
CASSTGSGELFF
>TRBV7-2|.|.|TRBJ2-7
TGTGCCAGCACTTGGGGGGCACTCTCCTACGAGCAGTACTTC
CASTWGALSYEQYF
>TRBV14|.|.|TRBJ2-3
TGTGCCAGCAGCCAAGCGCACTATAGCACAGATACGCAGTATTTT
CASSQAHYSTDTQYF
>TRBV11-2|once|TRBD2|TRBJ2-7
TGTGCCAGCAGCCAACTAGCGGGAGCCGCAGACGAGCAGTACTTC
CASSQLAGAADEQYF
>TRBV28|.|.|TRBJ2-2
TGTGCCAGCAGTTTGTATTTAGGGCGGTACACCGGGGAGCTGTTTTTT
CASSLYLGRYTGELFF
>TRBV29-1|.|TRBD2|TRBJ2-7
TGCAGCGGCGTAACTAGCGGCCGGCCTCGGGAGCAGTACTTC
CSGVTSGRPREQYF